This T cell receptor beta chain was obtained from a study of neoadjuvant nivolumab and ipilimumab in lung cancer. In its sample, this clone was seen a few times. Its antigen is not known. The study, taken as a whole, reports: Resected-tumor TCR richness correlated positively with pretherapy blood richness. Only a single major-pathologic-response sample was available for clonality analysis.

TCRdb's table, derived via immunoSEQ multiplex PCR, lists solely in-frame clones and lacks some. The table includes 15,000 to 20,000 clones, around 87% detected once. The V gene's germline CDR1 is SQVTM and CDR2 ANQGSEA. The CDR3 has 11 residues. Trimming removed 5 bases from V and 1 base from J, with 6 bases in between. Sequences were derived from peripheral blood, sampled before neoadjuvant nivolumab, alone or with ipilimumab. The receptor's source is an adult with non-small cell lung cancer. The genes are TRBV29-1 and TRBJ2-7; D not certain. This CDR3 reads CSVRSSYEQYF. CDR3 DNA: TGCAGCGTTCGCTCTTCCTACGAGCAGTACTTC.